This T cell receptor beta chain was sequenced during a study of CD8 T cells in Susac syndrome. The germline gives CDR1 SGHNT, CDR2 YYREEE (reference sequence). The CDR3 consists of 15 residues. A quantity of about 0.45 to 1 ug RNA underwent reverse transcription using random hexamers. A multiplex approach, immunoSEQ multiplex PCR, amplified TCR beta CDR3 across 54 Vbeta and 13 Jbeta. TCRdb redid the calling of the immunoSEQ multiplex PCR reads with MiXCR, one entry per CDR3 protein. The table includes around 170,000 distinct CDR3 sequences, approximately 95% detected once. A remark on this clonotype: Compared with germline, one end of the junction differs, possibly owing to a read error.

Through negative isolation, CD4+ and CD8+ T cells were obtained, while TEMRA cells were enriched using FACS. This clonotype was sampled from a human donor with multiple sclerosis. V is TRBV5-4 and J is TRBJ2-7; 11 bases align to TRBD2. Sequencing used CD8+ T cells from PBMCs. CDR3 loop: CASSVTSGGSYEQYF. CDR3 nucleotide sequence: TGTGCCAGCAGCGTAACTAGCGGGGGCTCCTACGAACAGTACTTC.